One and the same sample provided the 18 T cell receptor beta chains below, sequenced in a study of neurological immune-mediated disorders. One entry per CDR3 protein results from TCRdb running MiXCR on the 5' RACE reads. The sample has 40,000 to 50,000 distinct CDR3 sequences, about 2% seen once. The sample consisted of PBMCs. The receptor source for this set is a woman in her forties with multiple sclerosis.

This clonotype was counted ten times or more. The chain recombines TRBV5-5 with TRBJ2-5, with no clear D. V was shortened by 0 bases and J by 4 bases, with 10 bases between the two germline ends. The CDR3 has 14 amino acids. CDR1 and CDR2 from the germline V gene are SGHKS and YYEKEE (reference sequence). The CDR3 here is CASSLARGRETQYF. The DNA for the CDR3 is TGTGCCAGCAGCTTGGCTCGCGGTCGAGAGACCCAGTACTTC.

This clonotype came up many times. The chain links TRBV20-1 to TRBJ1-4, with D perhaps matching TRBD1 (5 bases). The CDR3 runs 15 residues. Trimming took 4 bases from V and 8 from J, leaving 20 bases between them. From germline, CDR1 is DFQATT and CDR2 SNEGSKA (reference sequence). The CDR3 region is CSANYWGGTGEKLFF. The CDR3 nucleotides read TGCAGTGCTAATTACTGGGGAGGGACGGGCGAAAAACTGTTTTTT.

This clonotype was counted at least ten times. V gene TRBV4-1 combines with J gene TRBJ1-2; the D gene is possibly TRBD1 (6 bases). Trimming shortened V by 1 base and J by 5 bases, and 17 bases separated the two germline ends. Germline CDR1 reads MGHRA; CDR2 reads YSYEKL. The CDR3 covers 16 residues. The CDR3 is CASSQVALGAAYGYTF. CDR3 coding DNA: TGCGCCAGCAGCCAAGTAGCGTTGGGGGCAGCGTATGGCTACACCTTC.

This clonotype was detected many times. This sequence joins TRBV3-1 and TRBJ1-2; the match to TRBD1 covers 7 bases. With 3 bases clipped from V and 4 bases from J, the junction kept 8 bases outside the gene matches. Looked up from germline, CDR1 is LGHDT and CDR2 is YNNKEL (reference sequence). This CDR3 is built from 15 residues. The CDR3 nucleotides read TGTGCCAGCAGCCAGAGGGGGCGGAGGCCCTATGGCTACACCTTC. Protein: CASSQRGRRPYGYTF.

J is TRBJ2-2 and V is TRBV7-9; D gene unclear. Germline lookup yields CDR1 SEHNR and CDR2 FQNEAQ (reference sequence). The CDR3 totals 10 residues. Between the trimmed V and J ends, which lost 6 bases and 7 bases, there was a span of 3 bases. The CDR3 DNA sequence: TGTGCCAGCAGGGGCGGGGAGCTGTTTTTT. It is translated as CASRGGELFF.

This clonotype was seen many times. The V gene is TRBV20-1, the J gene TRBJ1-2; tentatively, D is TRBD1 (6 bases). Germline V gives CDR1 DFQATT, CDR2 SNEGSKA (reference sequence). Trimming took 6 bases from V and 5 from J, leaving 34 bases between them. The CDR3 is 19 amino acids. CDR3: CSARGNPGEGERVTYGYTF. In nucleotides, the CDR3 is TGCAGTGCCCGTGGAAATCCCGGGGAGGGGGAGAGGGTGACTTATGGCTACACCTTC.

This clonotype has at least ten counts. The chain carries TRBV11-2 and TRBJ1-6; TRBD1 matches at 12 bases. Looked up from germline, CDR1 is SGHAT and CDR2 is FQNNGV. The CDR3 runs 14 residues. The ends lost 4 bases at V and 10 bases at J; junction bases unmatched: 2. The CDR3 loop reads CASSWDRGQSPLHF. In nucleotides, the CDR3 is TGTGCCAGCAGCTGGGACAGGGGGCAGTCACCCCTCCACTTT.

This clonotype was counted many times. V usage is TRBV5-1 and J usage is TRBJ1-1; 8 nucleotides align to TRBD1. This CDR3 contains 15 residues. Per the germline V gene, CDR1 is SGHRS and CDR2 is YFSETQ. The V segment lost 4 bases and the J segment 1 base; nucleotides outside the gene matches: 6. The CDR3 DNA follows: TGCGCCAGCAGCACCGGACAGGGTACGAACACTGAAGCTTTCTTT. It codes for CASSTGQGTNTEAFF.

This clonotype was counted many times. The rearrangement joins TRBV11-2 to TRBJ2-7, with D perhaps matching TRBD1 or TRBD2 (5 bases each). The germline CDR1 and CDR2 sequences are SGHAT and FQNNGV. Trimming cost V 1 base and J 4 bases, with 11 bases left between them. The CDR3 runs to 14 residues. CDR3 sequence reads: CASSLVGTPYEQYF. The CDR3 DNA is TGTGCCAGCAGCTTAGTGGGGACCCCTTACGAGCAGTACTTC.

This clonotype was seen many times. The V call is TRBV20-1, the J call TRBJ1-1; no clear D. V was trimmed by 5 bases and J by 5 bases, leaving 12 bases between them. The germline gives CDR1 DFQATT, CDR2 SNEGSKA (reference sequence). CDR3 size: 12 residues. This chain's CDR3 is CSARQVGTEAFF. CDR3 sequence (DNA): TGCAGTGCTCGTCAGGTAGGGACTGAAGCTTTCTTT.

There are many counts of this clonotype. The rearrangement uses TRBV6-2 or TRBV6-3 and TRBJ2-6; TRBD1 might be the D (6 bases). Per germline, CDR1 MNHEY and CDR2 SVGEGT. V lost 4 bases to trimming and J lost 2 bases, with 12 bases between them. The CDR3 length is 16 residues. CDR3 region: CASSSVSGAGANVLTF. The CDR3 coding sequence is TGTGCCAGCAGTTCCGTATCAGGGGCTGGGGCCAACGTCCTGACTTTC.

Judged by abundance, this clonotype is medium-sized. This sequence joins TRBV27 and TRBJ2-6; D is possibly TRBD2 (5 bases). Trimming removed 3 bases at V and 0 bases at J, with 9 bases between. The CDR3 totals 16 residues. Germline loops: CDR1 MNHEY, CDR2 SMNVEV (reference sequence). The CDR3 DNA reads TGTGCCAGCAGTTTTTACGGGAACTCTGGGGCCAACGTCCTGACTTTC. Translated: CASSFYGNSGANVLTF.

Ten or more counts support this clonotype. The CDR3 DNA sequence: TGTGCCAGCAGCCCCTACGGAAAGGGGGTGCACACTGAAGCTTTCTTT. It translates to CASSPYGKGVHTEAFF. This sequence joins TRBV7-6 and TRBJ1-1, with D perhaps matching TRBD1 (6 bases). The CDR3 runs to 16 residues. Germline V CDR1 and CDR2: SGHVS, FNYEAQ. Trimming took off 5 bases at V and 3 bases at J, with 19 bases between the two ends.

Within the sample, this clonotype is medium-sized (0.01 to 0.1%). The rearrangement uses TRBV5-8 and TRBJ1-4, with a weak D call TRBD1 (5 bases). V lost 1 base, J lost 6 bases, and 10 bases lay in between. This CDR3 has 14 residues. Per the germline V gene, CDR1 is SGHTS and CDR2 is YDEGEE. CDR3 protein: CASSLSGGDEKLFF. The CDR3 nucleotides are TGTGCCAGCAGCTTGAGCGGAGGGGATGAAAAACTGTTTTTT.

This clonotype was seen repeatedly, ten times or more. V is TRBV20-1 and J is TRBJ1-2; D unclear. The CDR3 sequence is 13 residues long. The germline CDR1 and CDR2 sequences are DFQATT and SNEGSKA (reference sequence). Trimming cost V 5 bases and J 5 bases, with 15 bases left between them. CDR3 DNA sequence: TGCAGTGCTCCATTTGGACGGGAATATGGCTACACCTTC. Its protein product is CSAPFGREYGYTF.

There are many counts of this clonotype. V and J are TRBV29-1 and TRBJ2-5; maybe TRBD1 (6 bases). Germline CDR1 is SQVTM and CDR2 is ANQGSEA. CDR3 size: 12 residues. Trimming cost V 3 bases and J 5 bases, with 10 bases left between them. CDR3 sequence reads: CSVDQGHETQYF. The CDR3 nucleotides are TGCAGCGTTGATCAGGGGCACGAGACCCAGTACTTC.

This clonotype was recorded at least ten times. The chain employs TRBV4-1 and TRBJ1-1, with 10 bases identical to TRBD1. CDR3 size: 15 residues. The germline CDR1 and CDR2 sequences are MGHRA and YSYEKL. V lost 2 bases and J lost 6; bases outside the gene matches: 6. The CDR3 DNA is TGCGCCAGCAGCCAAACGGACAGGGGGGTCGCTGAAGCTTTCTTT. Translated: CASSQTDRGVAEAFF.

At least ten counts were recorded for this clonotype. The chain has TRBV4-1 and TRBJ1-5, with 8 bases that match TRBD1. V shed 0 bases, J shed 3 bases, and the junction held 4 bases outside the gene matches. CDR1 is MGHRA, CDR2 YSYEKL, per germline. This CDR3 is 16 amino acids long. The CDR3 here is CASSQDSGQANQPQHF. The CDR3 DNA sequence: TGCGCCAGCAGCCAAGATTCGGGACAGGCCAATCAGCCCCAGCATTTT.